This TCR beta chain was documented in a study of T-cell reconstitution after alpha-beta-depleted transplantation in children. Whole-study findings and limits: T-cell numbers and diversity one year post-transplant derived largely from freshly generated T cells. There were some patients whose high TCRbeta diversity at day 60 came from surviving recipient T cells and thymic progenitors.

Germline V gene sequence: CDR1 SGHRS, CDR2 YFSETQ. This CDR3 has 16 amino acids. V lost 1 base and J 0 bases, leaving 11 bases between the germline ends. The table lists this clonotype with many counts. Its target is not known. Preparation of the TCRbeta library involved a method that used unique molecular identifiers. TCRdb fed the PCR reads into MiXCR, producing one record per CDR3 protein. The data hold approximately 300,000 distinct CDR3 sequences, with about 9.9% observed a single time. The clonotype was recovered from a male patient under 10 years old who had a stem cell transplant for chronic granulomatous disease, so the T cells may come from the graft donor. The chain combines TRBV5-1 with TRBJ1-3; D unresolved. Here the sequenced sample was peripheral blood, taken 180 days after TCRalphabeta/CD19-depleted stem cell transplant. In DNA form, the CDR3 reads TGCGCCAGCAGCTTGACTTCTCCAAGCTCTGGAAACACCATATATTTT. Protein sequence: CASSLTSPSSGNTIYF.